This is a list of T cell receptor beta chains from one sample in a study of T-cell memory formation after mild COVID-19. From the 5' RACE reads, TCRdb called clonotypes with MiXCR, one entry per CDR3 protein. The table has roughly 580,000 distinct CDR3 sequences, approximately 18% seen once. The sequenced material came from PBMCs or a T cell subset sorted from them (not recorded which). Receptors were obtained from an adult woman who had mild COVID-19 (a few samples of this study predate the infection). Cell type and time point are not known. CDR3s include the opening cysteine and the closing phenylalanine or tryptophan. The D gene is left open where the match is weak. Expanded clones get a size class; other rows say once, few or many, or leave the size out.

v_call	clone_size	d_call	j_call	cdr3_aa	cdr3_nt
TRBV7-9	-	TRBD1	TRBJ2-1	CASSTFPGTGVPYNEQFF	TGTGCCAGCAGCACTTTCCCCGGGACAGGGGTACCCTACAATGAGCAGTTCTTC
TRBV24-1	-	-	TRBJ1-2	CATSDANWELGYGYTF	TGTGCCACCAGTGATGCGAACTGGGAATTGGGCTATGGCTACACCTTC
TRBV6-2/TRBV6-3	-	-	TRBJ1-5	CASSSIRTASNQPQHF	TGTGCCAGCAGTTCCATAAGGACCGCAAGCAATCAGCCCCAGCATTTT
TRBV7-2	-	-	TRBJ2-5	CASSLGVAYVTQYF	TGTGCCAGCAGCTTAGGGGTCGCCTATGTGACCCAGTACTTC
TRBV4-2	-	TRBD2	TRBJ2-7	CASSQPPAGGYEQYF	TGTGCCAGCAGCCAACCCCCAGCGGGAGGCTACGAGCAGTACTTC
TRBV29-1	few	-	TRBJ2-5	CSVGVGLRETQYF	TGCAGCGTTGGAGTGGGACTTAGGGAGACCCAGTACTTC
TRBV6-5	few	-	TRBJ1-2	CASSMGERNYGYTF	TGTGCCAGCAGTATGGGGGAACGTAACTATGGCTACACCTTC
TRBV7-6	many	TRBD1	TRBJ1-2	CASSPGQGGYTF	TGTGCCAGCAGCCCGGGACAGGGGGGCTACACCTTC
TRBV7-6	once	TRBD1	TRBJ2-6	CASSLREGTGSSGANVLTF	TGTGCCAGCAGCTTAAGGGAAGGGACAGGGTCGTCTGGGGCCAACGTCCTGACTTTC
TRBV5-1	many	-	TRBJ1-1	CASSLNMGDTEAFF	TGCGCCAGCAGCTTGAACATGGGGGACACTGAAGCTTTCTTT
TRBV29-1	-	-	TRBJ2-2	CSVGGATGELFF	TGCAGCGTTGGAGGGGCCACCGGGGAGCTGTTTTTT
TRBV5-1	-	-	TRBJ2-3	CASSLAGDPTDTQYF	TGCGCCAGCAGCTTGGCGGGGGACCCCACAGATACGCAGTATTTT
TRBV10-3	few	TRBD1	TRBJ2-7	CAISERETGDYEQYF	TGTGCCATCAGTGAGAGAGAGACAGGGGACTACGAGCAGTACTTC
TRBV11-2	-	-	TRBJ2-7	CASSFQYEQYF	TGTGCCAGCAGCTTTCAGTACGAGCAGTACTTC
TRBV18	-	-	TRBJ1-2	CASSPQPGIGYIIYGYTF	TGTGCCAGCTCACCGCAACCGGGCATAGGCTATATTATCTATGGCTACACCTTC
TRBV2	-	-	TRBJ1-2	CASSVRRQVSGYTF	TGTGCCAGCAGTGTTAGGAGACAGGTTTCTGGCTACACCTTC
TRBV12-3/TRBV12-4	few	-	TRBJ2-5	CASSPRRIGLVETQYF	TGTGCCAGCAGTCCCCGGCGGATCGGATTGGTGGAGACCCAGTACTTC
TRBV7-8	-	TRBD1	TRBJ1-1	CASSLVGWDRGPRTEAFF	TGTGCCAGCAGCTTAGTTGGTTGGGACAGGGGGCCTAGGACTGAAGCTTTCTTT
TRBV7-2	few	TRBD2	TRBJ2-3	CASSSTSADTDTQYF	TGTGCCAGCAGCTCGACTAGCGCTGACACAGATACGCAGTATTTT
TRBV20-1	-	TRBD2	TRBJ2-1	CSANRLAGGASNEQFF	TGCAGTGCTAATCGACTAGCGGGAGGAGCTTCCAATGAGCAGTTCTTC
TRBV7-3	few	-	TRBJ2-7	CASSPDGEPYEQYF	TGTGCCAGCAGCCCGGACGGGGAGCCCTACGAGCAGTACTTC
TRBV7-2	few	-	TRBJ2-1	CASSLGAHEQFF	TGTGCCAGCAGTCTTGGGGCCCATGAGCAGTTCTTC
TRBV12-3/TRBV12-4	-	TRBD1	TRBJ2-7	CASSPRDRETYEQYF	TGTGCCAGCAGTCCGCGGGACAGGGAAACCTACGAGCAGTACTTC
TRBV5-1	-	-	TRBJ2-5	CASSIRQGRMETQYF	TGCGCCAGCAGCATCCGTCAGGGTCGTATGGAGACCCAGTACTTC
TRBV4-3	-	TRBD1	TRBJ2-7	CASSAGTGGAGGAYEQYF	TGCGCCAGCAGCGCCGGGACAGGGGGCGCCGGCGGGGCTTACGAGCAGTACTTC
TRBV19	-	-	TRBJ2-2	CASSMGSAGELFF	TGTGCCAGTAGTATGGGGTCGGCAGGGGAGCTGTTTTTT
TRBV4-3	many	-	TRBJ2-7	CASSQLHRESSYEQYF	TGCGCCAGCAGCCAGCTACACAGGGAAAGCTCCTACGAGCAGTACTTC
TRBV5-1	few	-	TRBJ1-1	CASSFGVRGRGSSVNTEAFF	TGCGCCAGCAGCTTTGGCGTCAGGGGACGCGGGTCCAGTGTGAACACTGAAGCTTTCTTT
TRBV6-2/TRBV6-3	few	-	TRBJ1-1	CASTPPWGFEAFF	TGTGCCAGCACCCCCCCGTGGGGATTTGAAGCTTTCTTT
TRBV12-3/TRBV12-4	-	TRBD1	TRBJ1-4	CASSLDPDRDSEKLFF	TGTGCCAGCAGTTTAGACCCGGACAGGGATAGTGAAAAACTGTTTTTT
TRBV12-3/TRBV12-4	many	TRBD2	TRBJ2-1	CASSLSGRSYNEQFF	TGTGCCAGCAGTCTTAGCGGGAGGTCCTACAATGAGCAGTTCTTC
TRBV2	few	-	TRBJ2-7	CASSEPRGEQYF	TGTGCCAGCAGTGAACCCCGGGGCGAGCAGTACTTC
TRBV5-1	-	-	TRBJ2-7	CASSAGTVVYEQYF	TGCGCCAGCAGCGCTGGGACCGTCGTCTACGAGCAGTACTTC
TRBV24-1	few	TRBD1	TRBJ2-1	CATSDAGTGNQNEQFF	TGTGCCACCAGTGATGCCGGGACAGGGAATCAAAATGAGCAGTTCTTC
TRBV25-1	few	-	TRBJ2-2	CASSVDIELFF	TGTGCCAGCAGTGTGGACATTGAGCTGTTTTTT
TRBV24-1	-	-	TRBJ2-7	CATSEQGRPQQYF	TGTGCCACCAGTGAACAGGGGAGGCCACAGCAGTACTTC
TRBV7-9	-	TRBD1	TRBJ1-1	CASSQSLQGDTEAFF	TGTGCCAGCAGTCAATCCCTCCAGGGGGACACTGAAGCTTTCTTT
TRBV20-1	few	-	TRBJ2-7	CSATTGMGGYEQYF	TGCAGTGCTACGACAGGGATGGGGGGCTACGAGCAGTACTTC
TRBV12-3/TRBV12-4	-	-	TRBJ1-1	CASRADGQNTEAFF	TGTGCCAGCAGGGCGGATGGACAGAACACTGAAGCTTTCTTT
TRBV5-1	-	TRBD2	TRBJ2-5	CASSPTRLARETQYF	TGCGCCAGCAGTCCTACTAGACTAGCGCGAGAGACCCAGTACTTC
TRBV30	once	-	TRBJ1-1	CAWSEGVNTEAFF	TGTGCCTGGAGTGAGGGGGTGAACACTGAAGCTTTCTTT
TRBV19	-	-	TRBJ2-3	CASSIGRGGHTDTQYF	TGTGCCAGTAGTATAGGGCGGGGCGGGCACACAGATACGCAGTATTTT
TRBV4-2	-	TRBD2	TRBJ2-3	CASSQDLAGELDTQYF	TGTGCCAGCAGCCAAGACCTAGCGGGCGAACTGGATACGCAGTATTTT
TRBV4-3	-	-	TRBJ2-3	CASSQASATDTQYF	TGCGCCAGCAGCCAAGCTAGCGCTACAGATACGCAGTATTTT
TRBV15	-	-	TRBJ2-3	CATSSDRSGGSDTQYF	TGTGCCACCAGCAGCGATAGGTCCGGCGGGTCAGATACGCAGTATTTT
TRBV7-9	-	TRBD1	TRBJ1-1	CASSFKPGQGNTEAFF	TGTGCCAGCAGCTTTAAACCGGGACAGGGGAACACTGAAGCTTTCTTT
TRBV4-1	-	-	TRBJ1-5	CASSQGPGEAQPQHF	TGCGCCAGCAGCCAAGGACCAGGGGAGGCTCAGCCCCAGCATTTT
TRBV20-1	-	TRBD1	TRBJ2-7	CSTYSGQGKAHEQYF	TGCAGTACGTATTCAGGACAGGGGAAGGCCCACGAGCAGTACTTC
TRBV4-2	-	-	TRBJ1-5	CASSQDAVGWGNQPQHF	TGTGCCAGCAGCCAAGATGCGGTTGGATGGGGCAATCAGCCCCAGCATTTT
TRBV6-2/TRBV6-3	-	TRBD2	TRBJ2-5	CASKERSGRNLETQYF	TGTGCCAGCAAGGAACGGAGCGGGAGGAACTTAGAGACCCAGTACTTC
TRBV5-5	-	TRBD2	TRBJ2-1	CASSSSGGAWNEQFF	TGTGCCAGCAGCTCTAGCGGGGGGGCCTGGAATGAGCAGTTCTTC
TRBV2	-	-	TRBJ1-1	CASNQAMNTEAFF	TGTGCCAGCAATCAGGCCATGAACACTGAAGCTTTCTTT
TRBV5-6	-	-	TRBJ1-2	CASSFRESRSGYTF	TGTGCCAGCAGCTTCAGGGAGTCTCGATCGGGCTACACCTTC
TRBV12-3/TRBV12-4	few	-	TRBJ1-1	CASSLTRPNTEAFF	TGTGCCAGCAGTTTAACACGGCCGAACACTGAAGCTTTCTTT
TRBV3-1	few	-	TRBJ2-7	CASSQGRSEAYEQYF	TGTGCCAGCAGCCAGGGTAGGAGTGAGGCCTACGAGCAGTACTTC
TRBV4-1	-	TRBD2	TRBJ2-1	CASSQGPLARPHNEQFF	TGCGCCAGCAGCCAAGGCCCACTAGCGAGGCCTCACAATGAGCAGTTCTTC
TRBV20-1	-	TRBD2	TRBJ2-3	CSAPGLAGLRRTDTQYF	TGCAGTGCTCCTGGACTAGCGGGGCTCCGGAGAACAGATACGCAGTATTTT
TRBV24-1	few	TRBD2	TRBJ2-1	CATSDPTSGGGPSYNEQFF	TGTGCCACCAGTGACCCGACTAGCGGGGGGGGACCCTCCTACAATGAGCAGTTCTTC
TRBV7-7	many	TRBD2	TRBJ2-1	CASSPSGGNEQFF	TGTGCCAGCAGCCCATCCGGGGGGAATGAGCAGTTCTTC
TRBV6-5	few	-	TRBJ2-4	CASSSSSWAKNIQYF	TGTGCCAGCAGTTCTTCCTCGTGGGCCAAAAACATTCAGTACTTC